These T cell receptor beta chains were read from a single sample in a study of T-cell memory formation after mild COVID-19. TCRdb processed the 5' RACE reads anew with MiXCR; each CDR3 protein has one entry. The data show some 320,000 distinct CDR3 sequences, approximately 14% seen once. The sample taken for sequencing was PBMCs or a T cell subset sorted from them (not recorded which). The receptors shown here come from a man younger than 35 who had mild COVID-19 (a few samples of this study predate the infection). Cell type and time point are not known. The conserved cysteine and the conserved F or W are not part of the CDR3 here.

>TRBV18|TRBJ2-2
ASSPGQPRNTGELF
>TRBV18|TRBJ2-7
ASSPGGWSSYEQY
>TRBV7-3|TRBJ2-3
ASSSRPDTQY
>TRBV18|TRBJ2-7
ASSRQGGEQY
>TRBV4-2|TRBJ2-4
ASSQRQLSAKHIQY
>TRBV7-2|TRBJ2-1
ASSLWEESYNEQF
>TRBV7-2|TRBJ2-2
ASSLQGAPTGELF
>TRBV5-4|TRBJ2-5
ASSFRGDIQETQY
>TRBV15|TRBJ2-1
ATTPQRGGNEQF
>TRBV12-3/TRBV12-4|TRBJ2-7
ASSQGAGEQY
>TRBV29-1|TRBJ1-3
SAHYSGNTIY
>TRBV5-1|TRBJ2-1
ASSLDGSSSYNEQF
>TRBV5-1|TRBJ1-1
ASSLGTGDTEAF
>TRBV5-4|TRBJ1-2
ASSLWIDPPGGYT
>TRBV12-3/TRBV12-4|TRBJ2-5
ASTSSRTSGAIETQY
>TRBV5-1|TRBJ2-1
ASSLEGQGVNEQF
>TRBV7-2|TRBJ2-5
ASSRIEQETQY
>TRBV4-3|TRBJ2-7
ASSLGLAGETYEQY
>TRBV7-7|TRBJ2-1
ASSLGPANEQF
>TRBV4-3|TRBJ1-2
ASSQEGRLRYGYT
>TRBV7-7|TRBJ2-5
ASSFQGEETQY
>TRBV5-6|TRBJ2-1
ASSLLRGDEQF
>TRBV9|TRBJ1-2
ASMGQAIYGYT
>TRBV5-1|TRBJ2-2
ASSPPGGTNTGELF
>TRBV4-1|TRBJ2-5
ASSQEVSGGETQY
>TRBV7-2|TRBJ1-1
ASSTRTGSNTEAF
>TRBV9|TRBJ2-1
ASSVAVRSSYNEQF
>TRBV20-1|TRBJ2-2
SAAINTGELF
>TRBV5-1|TRBJ1-2
ASSFGTGASYGYT
>TRBV5-1|TRBJ2-2
ASKGRVGPGELF
>TRBV18|TRBJ2-5
ASSPSEGNQETQY
>TRBV5-1|TRBJ2-2
ASSLPDSNTGELF
>TRBV20-1|TRBJ1-4
SARSGATNEKLF
>TRBV3-1|TRBJ2-2
ASSQKGTVTGELF
>TRBV29-1|TRBJ2-2
SAGTGNGELF
>TRBV9|TRBJ2-2
ASSVTGGSNTGELF
>TRBV4-1|TRBJ1-1
ASSQGQGATGF
>TRBV5-1|TRBJ2-7
ASSHLSSYEQY
>TRBV6-6|TRBJ1-5
ASNPTGVQPQH
>TRBV9|TRBJ1-2
ASSVGGPVNYGYT
>TRBV11-3|TRBJ2-3
ASSFQRGITDTQY
>TRBV4-3|TRBJ1-2
ASSPSTVPLGYT
>TRBV5-1|TRBJ2-2
ASSLTGIKGTGELF
>TRBV29-1|TRBJ1-1
SVDSDITGTEAF
>TRBV29-1|TRBJ2-6
SVVVPHRAPSGANVLT
>TRBV5-1|TRBJ2-1
ASSPAGDQSYNEQF
>TRBV6-4|TRBJ2-1
ASSPGLAGGVYEQF
>TRBV20-1|TRBJ1-2
SAFKRTGKGSWVYGYT
>TRBV4-3|TRBJ1-6
ASSQDRTGRVPLH